The entry that follows covers one T cell receptor (beta chain) sequence. Its antigen is not yet known. Base qualities are not at hand, and no much larger clone is one base apart. This sample was included in a study of T cell responses to AZD1222 COVID-19 vaccine listed by TCRdb under 2021. In terms of the full investigation: AZD1222 recipients with second doses at about 4 weeks or about 12 weeks were pooled, because spike-specific TCR depth and breadth did not differ between schedules. TCR sequencing covered more than 230 trial participants: 207 given two doses of AZD1222 and around 25 given two doses of MenACWY control vaccine. Trial participants were enrolled by age into 18-55, 56-69 and 70-plus year subgroups, with roughly 160, 29 and 62 TCR-sequenced participants respectively. On the study overall, not on this receptor specifically: Participants were mostly white British, with more females than males. The authors suggested clonal diversity may have been underestimated. Vaccine-associated CD4 TCRs spanned the whole spike protein, with dominant responses in regions 160-218 and 743-854. The 56-69-year group was small, and its depth increase did not reach significance, likely because of low power. Because no day 14 peak-response samples were available, the repertoires could be characterized only after the peak T cell response. Spike-specific TCR breadth and depth rose significantly after two AZD1222 doses compared with day 0 and with MenACWY recipients. Conclusions about previously exposed vaccinees were limited because only a handful of AZD1222 recipients were SARS-CoV-2 seropositive at baseline. Epitopes outside the regions mutated in the B.1.351 and B.1.1.7 variants were reportedly recognized by nearly half of the unique spike-specific TCRs.

The CDR3 regions of human TCRbeta chains were analyzed by immunosequencing. As for the original processing: Repertoire TCRs were checked for matches against a reference library of SARS-CoV-2-specific TCRs that had been generated using the MIRA antigen-specificity platform. Breadth meant the fraction of unique TCRs that were SARS-CoV-2-associated, whereas depth meant the fraction of total T cells that were SARS-CoV-2-associated. Using the MIRA data, each spike-specific TCR was assigned both to the spike region to which the TCR was reactive and to a CD4 or CD8 class. Log10-transformed breadth and depth values were compared by one-way ANOVA with Sidak's multiple comparisons tests. Here the immuneACCESS table is served through TCRdb, limited to in-frame sequences with V and J called. Missing clones are a known gap in these copies; in checked studies unresolved V genes cover under half, and the rest lacks a known reason. The V and J calls and clone size come from that table; D and trimming were worked out from the DNA. Recorded for this sample are around 110,000 clones; 85% to 95% of them occurred a single time. The leading ten clones occupy just under 3% of the sample.

The time point label of this sample denotes: baseline before first vaccination. Vaccinee samples came from UK trials COV001 and COV002, including a single-blind randomized controlled phase 2/3 trial of AZD1222 (ChAdOx1 nCoV-19) in healthy adults. For TCRbeta chain sequencing, PBMC samples were collected from trial participants at day 0 and at day 28 after the second dose. This TCR was sampled from an adult in good health. The input for sequencing was peripheral blood, taken on day 0 of AZD1222 vaccination.

The DNA sequence follows: TGTGCCAGCTCACCCGGGAGCAGGGCTGGCAGCAATCAGCCCCAGCATTTT. It translates to CASSPGSRAGSNQPQHF. The rearranged chain carries TRBV18 and TRBJ1-5; TRBD1 is perhaps the D gene, given 5 matching bases. The trim is 3 bases for V and 1 base for J, with a gap of 16 bases between the germline ends. The germline V gene provides CDR1 KGHSH and CDR2 LQKENI. Inclusive of the bounding cysteine and phenylalanine, the CDR3 is 17 residues long. The only DNA kept is the CDR3, 51 bases in frame from the first base.